Presented here are 5 T cell receptor beta chains from one specimen sequenced in a study of T cell responses to AZD1222 COVID-19 vaccine. Sequencing used immunoSEQ multiplex PCR; TCRdb keeps in-frame clones, though not all of them. Among about 140,000 clones listed, roughly 88% were seen once. The material was peripheral blood, obtained on day 0 of AZD1222 vaccination. The receptor source for this set is an adult in good health.

The chain recombines TRBV28 with TRBJ2-5; TRBD2 aligns across 10 bases. The CDR3 sequence is 16 residues long. From germline, CDR1 is MDHEN and CDR2 SYDVKM. The junction had 5 bases not matched to a gene; V was cut back by 4 bases and J by 0 bases. The CDR3 DNA follows: TGTGCCAGCAGTTACAATAGCGGGAGGAACCAAGAGACCCAGTACTTC. Its translation is CASSYNSGRNQETQYF. The whole variable domain, remainder taken from reference TRBV28 and TRBJ2-5, is DVKVTQSSRYLVKRTGEKVFLECVQDMDHENMFWYRQDPGLGLRLIYFSYDVKMKEKGDIPEGYSVSREKKERFSLILESASTNQTSMYLCASSYNSGRNQETQYFGPGTRLLVL.

This chain joins TRBV28 and TRBJ1-1; TRBD1 matches 8 bases. The CDR3 runs to 19 residues. The germline CDR1 and CDR2 sequences are MDHEN and SYDVKM. V shed 2 bases, J shed 4 bases, and the junction held 18 bases outside the gene matches. The DNA for the CDR3 is TGTGCCAGCAGTTTAGGGCTTACGGAGGCAGGGGGCTTGGGCACTGAAGCTTTCTTT. Its protein is CASSLGLTEAGGLGTEAFF.

The table lists this clone with a few counts. The J gene is TRBJ2-1, the V gene TRBV4-3; possibly TRBD1 for D (6 bases). CDR3 length: 13 residues. The germline gives CDR1 LGHNA, CDR2 YSLEER. V lost 4 bases and J 8 bases, leaving 12 bases between the germline ends. The CDR3 DNA reads as TGCGCCAGCAGCCGGGGACCAGGGGATGAGCAGTTCTTC. Encoded protein: CASSRGPGDEQFF.

The gene calls are TRBV27 and TRBJ1-5; TRBD1 is a possible D gene (5 bases). In germline, CDR1 is MNHEY, CDR2 SMNVEV (reference sequence). The CDR3 totals 14 residues. V dropped 5 bases and J dropped 2 bases, with 10 bases sitting between them. CDR3 DNA: TGTGCCAGCAGTGCGGGGGTAGGCAATCAGCCCCAGCATTTT. This encodes CASSAGVGNQPQHF.

The chain carries TRBV4-3 and TRBJ1-4; D unresolved. The CDR3 totals 12 residues. Between the trimmed V and J ends, which lost 3 bases and 4 bases, there was a span of 3 bases. Germline V gene sequence: CDR1 LGHNA, CDR2 YSLEER. The CDR3 spells CASSHDNEKLFF. CDR3 nucleotide sequence: TGCGCCAGCAGCCATGATAATGAAAAACTGTTTTTT.